Shown below are 8 T cell receptor beta chains from a single sample sequenced in a study of shared clonotypes between healthy human individuals. Clones were sequenced by immunoSEQ multiplex PCR, and TCRdb holds only the in-frame ones, with some missing. This table holds fewer than 3 million clones, about 90% found once. Sequenced material: naive CD4+ T cells from PBMCs. Subset meaning: CD45RA+ positively selected. These receptors originate from a young man in good health. Some clones in this sample may be carry-over from other donors' samples.

This sequence joins TRBV7-9 and TRBJ2-5; TRBD2 aligns across 11 bases. CDR3 length: 15 residues. Trimming at V came to 4 bases and at J to 1 base, leaving 2 bases not matched to a gene. CDR1 and CDR2 from the germline V gene are SEHNR and FQNEAQ (reference sequence). CDR3 DNA: TGTGCCAGCAGCTATCTAGCGGGAGGCCAAGAGACCCAGTACTTC. This sequence encodes CASSYLAGGQETQYF.

CDR3 loop: CATSRRALVDIQYF. CDR3 coding DNA: TGTGCCACCAGCCGACGGGCGCTGGTGGACATTCAGTACTTC. V is TRBV15 and J is TRBJ2-4; D is uncertain. V was cut by 5 bases and J by 8 bases, with 16 bases left in between. Germline V gene data show CDR1 as LNHNV and CDR2 as YYDKDF (reference sequence). The CDR3 sequence is 14 residues long.

The chain employs TRBV12-2 and TRBJ2-7; the DNA was not used to check the table's D call, TRBD2. TRBV12-2 counts as a pseudogene. This CDR3 spans 14 amino acids. The CDR3, as DNA: TGTGCAAGTCGCCGGGTCCTAGAGGCTTACGAGCAGTACTTC. The encoded protein is CASRRVLEAYEQYF.

This chain connects TRBV11-2 to TRBJ1-2, with unresolved D. The CDR3 extends over 13 amino acids. The V end was cut by 1 base, the J end by 7 bases, with 10 bases between. Germline lookup yields CDR1 SGHAT and CDR2 FQNNGV. The CDR3 protein is CASSLGGWRGYTF. The CDR3 DNA follows: TGTGCCAGCAGCTTAGGGGGATGGCGTGGCTACACCTTC.

J is TRBJ1-1 and V is TRBV18, with 9 bases that match TRBD1. In germline, CDR1 is KGHSH, CDR2 LQKENI. The J segment lost 3 bases and the V segment lost 4 bases, leaving 6 bases of the junction unmatched. CDR3 size: 15 residues. CDR3 bases: TGTGCCAGCTCACTCCAACAGGGGGCGTACACTGAAGCTTTCTTT. Amino acids: CASSLQQGAYTEAFF.

The rearrangement links TRBV5-8 to TRBJ1-5, with no clear D. Germline V gives CDR1 SGHTS, CDR2 YDEGEE. The V end lost 2 bases, the J end lost 7 bases, and 7 bases lay between the germline ends. The CDR3 has 12 amino acids. The CDR3 sequence: CASSLPRQPQHF. CDR3 nucleotides: TGTGCCAGCAGCTTACCACGACAGCCCCAGCATTTT.

The rearrangement uses TRBV5-4 and TRBJ2-3, with 10 bases matching TRBD2. This CDR3 is built from 16 residues. With V trimmed by 4 bases and J by 3 bases, 8 bases remained unmatched. CDR1 and CDR2 (germline): SGHNT, YYREEE (reference sequence). CDR3 amino acids: CASSPGTSVFTDTQYF. The CDR3 region has the DNA TGTGCCAGCAGCCCCGGGACTAGCGTCTTTACAGATACGCAGTATTTT.

The rearrangement links TRBV18 to TRBJ2-3; no clear D gene. Between the trimmed V and J ends, which lost 2 bases and 2 bases, there was a span of 11 bases. Per germline, CDR1 KGHSH and CDR2 LQKENI. The CDR3 is 15 residues long. The CDR3 bases are TGTGCCAGCTCACCAGTGGCTCCTCCCACAGATACGCAGTATTTT. Protein product: CASSPVAPPTDTQYF.